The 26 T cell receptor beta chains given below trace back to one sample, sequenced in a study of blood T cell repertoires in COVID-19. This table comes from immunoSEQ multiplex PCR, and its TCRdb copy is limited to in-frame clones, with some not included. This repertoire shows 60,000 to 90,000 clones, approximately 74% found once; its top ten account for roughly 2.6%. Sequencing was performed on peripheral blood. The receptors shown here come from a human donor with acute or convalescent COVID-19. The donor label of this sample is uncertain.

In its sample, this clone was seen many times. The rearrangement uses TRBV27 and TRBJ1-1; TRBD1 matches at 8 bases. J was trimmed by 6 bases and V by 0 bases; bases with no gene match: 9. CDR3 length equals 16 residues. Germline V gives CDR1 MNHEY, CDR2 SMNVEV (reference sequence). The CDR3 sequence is CASSLSKGQAGAEAFF. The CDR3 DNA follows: TGTGCCAGCAGTTTATCGAAGGGACAGGCTGGGGCTGAAGCTTTCTTT.

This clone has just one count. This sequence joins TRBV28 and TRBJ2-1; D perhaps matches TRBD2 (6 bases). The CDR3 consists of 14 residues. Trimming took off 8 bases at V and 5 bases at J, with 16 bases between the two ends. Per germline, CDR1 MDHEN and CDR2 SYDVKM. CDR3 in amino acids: CASGTSFMDNEQFF. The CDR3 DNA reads TGTGCCAGCGGAACTAGCTTTATGGACAATGAGCAGTTCTTC. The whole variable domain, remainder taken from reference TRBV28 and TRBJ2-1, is DVKVTQSSRYLVKRTGEKVFLECVQDMDHENMFWYRQDPGLGLRLIYFSYDVKMKEKGDIPEGYSVSREKKERFSLILESASTNQTSMYLCASGTSFMDNEQFFGPGTRLTVL.

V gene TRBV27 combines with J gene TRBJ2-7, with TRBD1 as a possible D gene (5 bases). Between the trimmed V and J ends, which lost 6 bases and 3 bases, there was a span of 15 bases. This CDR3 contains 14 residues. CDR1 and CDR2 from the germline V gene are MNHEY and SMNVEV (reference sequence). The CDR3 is CASRIQGVCYEQYV. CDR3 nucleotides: TGTGCCAGCAGGATCCAAGGGGTTTGCTACGAGCAGTACGTC.

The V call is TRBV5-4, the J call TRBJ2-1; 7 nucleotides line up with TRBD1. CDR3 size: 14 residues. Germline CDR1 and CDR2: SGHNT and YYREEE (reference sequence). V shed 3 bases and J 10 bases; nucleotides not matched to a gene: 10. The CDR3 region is CASSYLRQGNEQFF. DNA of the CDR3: TGTGCCAGCAGCTACCTTAGACAGGGAAACGAGCAGTTCTTC.

CDR3 amino acids: CASSLSGGTEAFF. The CDR3 DNA follows: TGTGCCAGCAGTTTATCAGGGGGCACTGAAGCTTTCTTT. The rearrangement joins TRBV28 to TRBJ1-1, with 7 bases matching TRBD1. Looked up from germline, CDR1 is MDHEN and CDR2 is SYDVKM. J gave up 4 bases and V 1 base, and 0 bases lay outside the gene matches. The CDR3 has 13 residues.

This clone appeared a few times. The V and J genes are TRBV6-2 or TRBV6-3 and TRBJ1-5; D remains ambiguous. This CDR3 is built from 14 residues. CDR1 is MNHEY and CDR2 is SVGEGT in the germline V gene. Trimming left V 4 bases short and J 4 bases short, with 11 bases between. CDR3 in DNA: TGTGCCAGCAGTTTAGACATGAGAAATCAGCCCCAGCATTTT. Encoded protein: CASSLDMRNQPQHF.

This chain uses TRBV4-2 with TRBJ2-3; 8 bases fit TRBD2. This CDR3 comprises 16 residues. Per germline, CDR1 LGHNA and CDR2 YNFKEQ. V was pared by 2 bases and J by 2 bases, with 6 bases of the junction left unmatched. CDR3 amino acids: CASSQPAGGVTDTQYF. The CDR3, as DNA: TGTGCCAGCAGCCAACCCGCGGGGGGAGTCACAGATACGCAGTATTTT.

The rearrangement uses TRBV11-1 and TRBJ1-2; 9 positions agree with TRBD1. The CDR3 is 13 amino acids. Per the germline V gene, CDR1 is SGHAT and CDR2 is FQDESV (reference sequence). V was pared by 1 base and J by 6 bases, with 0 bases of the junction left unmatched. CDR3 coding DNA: TGTGCCAGCAGCTTAGGGACAGGGGATGGCTACACCTTC. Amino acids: CASSLGTGDGYTF.

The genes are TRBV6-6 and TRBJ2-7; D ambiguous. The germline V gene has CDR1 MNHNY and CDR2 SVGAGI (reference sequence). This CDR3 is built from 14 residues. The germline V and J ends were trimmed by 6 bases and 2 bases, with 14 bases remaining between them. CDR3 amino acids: CASRNSGLTYEQYV. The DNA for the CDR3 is TGTGCCAGCAGGAACTCAGGTTTGACCTACGAGCAGTACGTC.

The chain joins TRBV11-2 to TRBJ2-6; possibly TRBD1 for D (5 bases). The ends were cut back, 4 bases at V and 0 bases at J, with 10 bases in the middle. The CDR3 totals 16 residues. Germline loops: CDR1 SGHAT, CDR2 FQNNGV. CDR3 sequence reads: CASSSTVASGANVLTF. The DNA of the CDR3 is TGTGCCAGCAGCTCGACAGTTGCCTCTGGGGCCAACGTCCTGACTTTC.

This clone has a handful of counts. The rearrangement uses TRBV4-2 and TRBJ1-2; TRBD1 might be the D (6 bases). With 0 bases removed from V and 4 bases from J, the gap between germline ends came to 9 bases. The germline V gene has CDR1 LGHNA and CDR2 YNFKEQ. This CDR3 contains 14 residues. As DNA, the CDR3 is TGTGCCAGCAGCCAAGAAAGGGGGACCTATGGCTACACCTTC. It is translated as CASSQERGTYGYTF.

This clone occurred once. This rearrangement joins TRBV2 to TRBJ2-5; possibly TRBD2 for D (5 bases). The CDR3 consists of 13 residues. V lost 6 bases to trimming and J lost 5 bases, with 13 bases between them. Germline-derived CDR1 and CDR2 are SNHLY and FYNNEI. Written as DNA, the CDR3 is TGTGCCAGCAGGAGATACGGGGTTGAGACCCAGTACTTC. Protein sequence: CASRRYGVETQYF.

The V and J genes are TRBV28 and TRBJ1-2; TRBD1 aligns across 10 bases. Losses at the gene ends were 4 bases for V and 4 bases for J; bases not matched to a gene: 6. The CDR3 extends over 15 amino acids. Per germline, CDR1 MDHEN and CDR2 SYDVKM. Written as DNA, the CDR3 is TGTGCCAGCAGTTCTCCGGGACAGGGGTTCTATGGCTACACCTTC. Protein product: CASSSPGQGFYGYTF.

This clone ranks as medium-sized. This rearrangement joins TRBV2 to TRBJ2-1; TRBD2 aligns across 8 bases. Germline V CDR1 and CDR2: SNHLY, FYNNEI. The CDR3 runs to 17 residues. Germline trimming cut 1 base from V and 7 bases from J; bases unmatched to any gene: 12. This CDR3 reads CASSEGRSSGIGNEQFF. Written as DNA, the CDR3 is TGTGCCAGCAGTGAAGGGAGGAGTAGCGGGATAGGGAATGAGCAGTTCTTC.

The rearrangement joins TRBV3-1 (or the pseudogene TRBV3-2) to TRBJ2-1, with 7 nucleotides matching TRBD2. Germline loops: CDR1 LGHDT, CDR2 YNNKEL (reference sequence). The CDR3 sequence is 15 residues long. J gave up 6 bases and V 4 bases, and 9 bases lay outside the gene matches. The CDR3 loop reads CASSPRERGGNEQFF. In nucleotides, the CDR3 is TGTGCCAGCAGCCCGCGGGAGCGCGGGGGCAATGAGCAGTTCTTC.

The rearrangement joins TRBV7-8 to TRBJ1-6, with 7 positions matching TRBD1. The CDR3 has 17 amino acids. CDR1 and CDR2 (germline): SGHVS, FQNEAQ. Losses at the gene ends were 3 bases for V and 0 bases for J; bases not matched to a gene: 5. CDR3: CASSFLWDSSYNSPLHF. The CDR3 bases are TGTGCCAGCAGCTTCCTGTGGGACAGCTCCTATAATTCACCCCTCCACTTT.

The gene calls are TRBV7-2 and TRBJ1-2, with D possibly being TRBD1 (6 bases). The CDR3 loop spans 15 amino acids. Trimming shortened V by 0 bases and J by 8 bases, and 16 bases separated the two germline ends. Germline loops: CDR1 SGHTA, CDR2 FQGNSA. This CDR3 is CASSLARGGADGYTF. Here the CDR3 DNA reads TGTGCCAGCAGCTTAGCGCGCGGGGGCGCGGACGGCTACACCTTC.

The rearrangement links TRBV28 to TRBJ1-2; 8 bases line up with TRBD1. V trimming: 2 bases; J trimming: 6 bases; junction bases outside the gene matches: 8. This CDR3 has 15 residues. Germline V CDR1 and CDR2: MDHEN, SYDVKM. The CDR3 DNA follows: TGTGCCAGCAGTTTACCTGGACAGGGTGCAAATGGCTACACCTTC. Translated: CASSLPGQGANGYTF.

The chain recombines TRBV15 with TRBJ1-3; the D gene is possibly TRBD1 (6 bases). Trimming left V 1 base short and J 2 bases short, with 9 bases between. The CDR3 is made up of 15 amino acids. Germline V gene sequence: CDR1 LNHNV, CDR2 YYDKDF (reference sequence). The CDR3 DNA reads TGTGCCACCAGCAGAGCAGGGGAAACTGGAAACACCATATATTTT. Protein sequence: CATSRAGETGNTIYF.

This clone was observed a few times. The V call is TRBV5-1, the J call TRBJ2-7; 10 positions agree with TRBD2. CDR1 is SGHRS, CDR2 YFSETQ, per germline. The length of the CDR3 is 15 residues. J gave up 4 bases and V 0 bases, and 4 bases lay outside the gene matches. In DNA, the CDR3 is TGCGCCAGCAGCTTGGAACCACTAGCGGGGTACGAGCAGTACTTC. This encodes CASSLEPLAGYEQYF.

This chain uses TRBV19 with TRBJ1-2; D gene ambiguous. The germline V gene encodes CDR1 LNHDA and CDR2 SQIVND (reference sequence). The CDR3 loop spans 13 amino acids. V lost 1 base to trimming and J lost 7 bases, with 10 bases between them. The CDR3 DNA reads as TGTGCCAGTAGTATAGCTCCCCCGTTTGGCTACACCTTC. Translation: CASSIAPPFGYTF.

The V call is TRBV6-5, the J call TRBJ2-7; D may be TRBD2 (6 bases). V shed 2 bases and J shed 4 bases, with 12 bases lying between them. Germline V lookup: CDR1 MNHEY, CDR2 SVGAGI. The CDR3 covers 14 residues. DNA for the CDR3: TGTGCCAGCAGTTACAGGAGGGATGCTTACGAGCAGTACGTC. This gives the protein CASSYRRDAYEQYV.

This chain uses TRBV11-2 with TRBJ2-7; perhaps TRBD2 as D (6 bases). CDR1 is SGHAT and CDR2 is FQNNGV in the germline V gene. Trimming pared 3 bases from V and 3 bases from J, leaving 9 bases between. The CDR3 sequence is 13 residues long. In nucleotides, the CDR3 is TGTGCCAGCAGCTTCGCTAGCGACTACGAGCAGTACGTC. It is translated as CASSFASDYEQYV.

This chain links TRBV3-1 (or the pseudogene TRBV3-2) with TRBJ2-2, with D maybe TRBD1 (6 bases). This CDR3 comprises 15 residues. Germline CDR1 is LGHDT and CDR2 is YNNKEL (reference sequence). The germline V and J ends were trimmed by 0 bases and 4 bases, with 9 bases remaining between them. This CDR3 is CASSQDGQLTGELFF. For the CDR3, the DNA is TGTGCCAGCAGCCAAGATGGACAGCTCACCGGGGAGCTGTTTTTT.

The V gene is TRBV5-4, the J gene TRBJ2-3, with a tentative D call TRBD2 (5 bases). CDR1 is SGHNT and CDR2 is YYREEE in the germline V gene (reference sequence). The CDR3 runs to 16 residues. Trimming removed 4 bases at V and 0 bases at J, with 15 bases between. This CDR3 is CASSPEAGASTDTQYF. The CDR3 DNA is TGTGCCAGCAGCCCAGAGGCGGGTGCTAGCACAGATACGCAGTATTTT.

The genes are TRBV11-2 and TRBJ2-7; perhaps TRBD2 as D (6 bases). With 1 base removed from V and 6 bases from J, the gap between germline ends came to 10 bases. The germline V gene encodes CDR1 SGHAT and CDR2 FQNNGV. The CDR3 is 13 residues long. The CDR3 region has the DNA TGTGCCAGCAGCTTAGCTGGGACTTCCGAGCAGTACGTC. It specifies CASSLAGTSEQYV.